Included here is one T cell receptor (beta chain) sequence, with context. TCRdb's copy holds only in-frame clones and misses some; the assay was immunoSEQ multiplex PCR. This sample has about 75,000 clones, with approximately 96% found just once. The data belong to a study of technical replicates of blood from a few donors. This CDR3 region has 12 residues. The germline CDR1 and CDR2 sequences are MNHEY and SVGAGI. Trimming removed 3 bases at V and 8 bases at J, with 10 bases between. The receptor's source is a human donor in good health. The chain has TRBV6-5 and TRBJ2-5, with D possibly TRBD2 on 6 matching bases. Sequenced material: T cells isolated from PBMCs. The CDR3 coding sequence is TGTGCCAGCAGTTATAACGGGAGAACCCAGTACTTC. It translates to CASSYNGRTQYF.